This TCR beta chain emerged from a study of cytomegalovirus exposure and HLA in healthy donors. On this clone: Its antigen is still unknown.

Broader study findings: A later analysis reportedly identified an Asian-associated ancestry cluster as carrying fewer N-insertions than the 666-donor mean. In an earlier analysis, in around 590 donors, most V segments appeared productive either ~87% or ~30% of the time. An observed cluster of highly shared sequence variants was recorded as a likely sequencing artifact. Specificity of three CMV-associated chains for CMV antigens was verified in vitro.

With 60 Vbeta and 13 Jbeta primers, the PCR was carried out. Libraries were prepared by immunoSEQ multiplex PCR; TCRdb keeps only in-frame clonotypes and omits some of them. The sample yields approximately 61,000 clones, 75% to 85% seen once. Material: PBMCs. The sequence came from a man aged 50-59 years in good health and CMV-seropositive.

In nucleotides, the CDR3 is TGTGCCAGCTCACCTAGCCCCAATGAGCAGTTCTTC. Translating gives CASSPSPNEQFF. The rearrangement joins TRBV18 to TRBJ2-1; no definite D call. Germline V gives CDR1 KGHSH, CDR2 LQKENI. With 3 bases removed from V and 6 bases from J, the gap between germline ends came to 6 bases. The length of the CDR3 is 12 residues.